Sequencing of this TCR beta chain was carried out in a study of blood T cell repertoires in COVID-19. In the study overall: The United States, Italy and Spain were the sources of the acute and convalescent COVID-19 samples. PBMCs, B-cell-depleted T cells, or T cells were the source of the cDNA or gDNA that made up the material.

This clone has only one observation. Original handling: Estimation of nucleated cell counts was performed using reference gene primer amplification. Clones were sequenced by immunoSEQ multiplex PCR, and TCRdb holds only the in-frame ones, with some missing. That table supplies the V and J calls and clone size; D and trimming were determined from the DNA. The table has roughly 220,000 clones, more than 75% seen once. The sequenced material came from peripheral blood. The sequence was obtained from a man at least 80 years old with acute or convalescent COVID-19.

CDR3 amino acids: CATSDYLETQYF. The CDR3 region has the DNA TGTGCCACCAGTGATTACTTGGAGACCCAGTACTTC. V gene TRBV24-1 combines with J gene TRBJ2-5; D unclear. Germline lookup yields CDR1 KGHDR and CDR2 SFDVKD. This CDR3 has 12 residues. The V and J ends lost 2 bases and 5 bases respectively, with 5 bases between them.